In its sample, the clone carrying this T cell receptor beta chain was seen once. What it binds is unknown. Different DNA sequences within this sample yield the same CDR3. Looked up from germline, CDR1 is ENHRY and CDR2 is SYGVKD. Trimming took off 0 bases at V and 0 bases at J, with 7 bases between the two ends. This CDR3 region has 15 residues. The sample is drawn from a study of shared clonotypes between healthy human individuals. Notes on the study in general: Generation probabilities of non-shared clonotypes were lower (relative to those shared by all four donors). Larger richness was generally estimated for naive than memory subsets.

This was a deep-level run. Profiling relied on immunoSEQ multiplex PCR, and the TCRdb table lists in-frame clones only, not all of them. The data contain more than 2 million clones, 95% of them singletons. The rearrangement links TRBV10-3 to TRBJ2-3; perhaps TRBD2 as D (5 bases). The origin of this receptor is a man in his late teens or twenties in good health. Sequenced input: naive CD4+ T cells sorted from blood. The subset here: CD45RA+ positively selected. This CDR3 reads CAISESRGSTDTQYF. CDR3 bases: TGTGCCATCAGTGAGTCCCGCGGGAGCACAGATACGCAGTATTTT.